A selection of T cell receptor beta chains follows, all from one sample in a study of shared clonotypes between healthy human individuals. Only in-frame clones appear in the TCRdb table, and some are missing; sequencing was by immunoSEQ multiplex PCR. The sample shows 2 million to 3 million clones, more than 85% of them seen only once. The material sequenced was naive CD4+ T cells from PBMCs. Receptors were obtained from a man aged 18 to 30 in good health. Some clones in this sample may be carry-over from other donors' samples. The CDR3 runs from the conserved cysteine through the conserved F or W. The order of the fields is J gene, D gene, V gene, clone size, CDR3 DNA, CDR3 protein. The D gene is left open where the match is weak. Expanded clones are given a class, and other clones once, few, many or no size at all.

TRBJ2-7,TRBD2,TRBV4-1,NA,TGCGCCAGCAGCCAAAGATCTACACTAGCGCCAGACTCCTACGAGCAGTACTTC,CASSQRSTLAPDSYEQYF
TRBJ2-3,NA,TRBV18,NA,TGTGCCAGCTCACCTCTCTTAGGCCCCCGGGATACGCAGTATTTT,CASSPLLGPRDTQYF
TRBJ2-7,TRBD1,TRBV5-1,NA,TGCGCCAGCAGCAACAGACAGGGGTCCTACGAGCAGTACTTC,CASSNRQGSYEQYF
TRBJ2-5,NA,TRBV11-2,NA,TGTGCCAGCAGCTTAGATCTAGGAAAGGAGACCCAGTACTTC,CASSLDLGKETQYF
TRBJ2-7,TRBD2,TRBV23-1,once,TGCGCCAGCACCCTTCGGACCCCTGAGAGCGGGAGGCCCTTTTCGAAGCAGTACTTC,CASTLRTPESGRPFSKQYF
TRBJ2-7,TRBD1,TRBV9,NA,TGTGCCAGCAGCCAGATCGACAGGGGGACCGACGAGCAGTACTTC,CASSQIDRGTDEQYF
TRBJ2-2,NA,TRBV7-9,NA,TGTGCCAGCAGCCAAGTACCGGGTCCGGGGTTCGAGGAGCTGTTTTTT,CASSQVPGPGFEELFF
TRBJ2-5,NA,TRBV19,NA,TGTGCCAGTAGCCCCAATCTCGGAAGAGAGACCCAGTACTTC,CASSPNLGRETQYF
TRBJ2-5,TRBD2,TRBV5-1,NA,TGCGCCAGCAGGACTAGCGGGAGCAGTGAGACCCAGTACTTC,CASRTSGSSETQYF
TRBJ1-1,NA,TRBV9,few,TGTGCCAGCAGCTCGGGGAACACTGAAGCTTTCTTT,CASSSGNTEAFF
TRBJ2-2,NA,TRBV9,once,TGTGCCAGCAGCGTAGCTACGGGGGCGAACACCGGGGAGCTGTTTTTT,CASSVATGANTGELFF